This T cell receptor (beta chain) was sequenced for a study of blood T cells in healthy people across ages. In this sample, this clonotype turned up a few times. The CDR3 is 13 amino acids. CDR1 and CDR2 (germline): SEHNR, FQNEAQ (reference sequence). Primers used in a second PCR of about 7 to 12 cycles were a sample-barcoded 5' primer and a J-beta primer mix. Carrying 12 random nucleotides, a template-switch adaptor labeled each individual cDNA molecule. TCRdb analysed the 5' RACE reads with MiXCR anew, one entry per CDR3 protein. The sample includes roughly 560,000 distinct CDR3 sequences, around 24% of them seen just once. The data also belong to a second study, concerning T cells of mothers and their children. Per that paper: Per mother, over 9 million TCR beta CDR3 reads were obtained; per child, 2.5 million to 3.5 million.

The sequence derives from a boy aged 5-17 years in good health. The source material was blood. V gene TRBV7-9 combines with J gene TRBJ2-5; no clear D gene. The J call may be in error: the DNA end matches TRBJ2-1 better. The CDR3 DNA follows: TGTGCCAGCAGCTTAATCCCCTCCCCTGAGCAGTTCTTC. The encoded protein is CASSLIPSPEQFF.